This record covers a single TCR beta chain. It lacks a known antigen. The sample holds no much larger clone one base away, and base qualities are not on file. The cohort was made up of 650 to 700 healthy bone marrow donors. Cohort members were all nominally healthy when sampled, although unrecorded immune exposures were likely present. The donor was CMV seropositive and belonged to the group of 250 to 300 seropositive cohort members. A peripheral blood sample was provided by each donor, and peripheral blood mononuclear cells were used for TCR beta sequencing. Genomic DNA extraction from the blood cell samples was performed with the Qiagen DNeasy Blood Extraction Kit. Receptor amplification or capture employed the immunoSEQ multiplex PCR assay. The multiplex PCR relied on a mix of 60 forward primers for TCR Vbeta segments and 13 reverse primers for TCR Jbeta segments. The CDR3 region of rearranged TCR beta genes was amplified from genomic DNA with a multiplex PCR assay. Amplified TCR beta libraries were sequenced as 87-base-pair reads on the Illumina HiSeq System. Per the source publication's procedure: A later analysis counted tens of millions of unique TCR beta chains across the approximately 700 repertoires, and some 11 million of these chains were shared by at least two donors. A nearest-neighbor algorithm error-corrected the raw reads and collapsed the reads into unique sequences, merging closely related sequences to remove PCR and sequencing errors. Alignment of CDR3 sequences to IMGT reference sequences was used to assign V, D and J gene segments. Each retained sequence needed at least a six-nucleotide match to both a V gene segment and a J gene segment. Rearrangements were called productive when the CDR3 lacked stop codons and stayed in frame with V and J; all others were non-productive. CDR3 was defined according to IMGT convention as the region running from the second conserved V-encoded cysteine to the conserved J-encoded phenylalanine. In an earlier analysis of approximately 590 of the donors, sequences lacking an unambiguous match to a single V gene segment were excluded. An earlier analysis of some 610 of the donors called V segments functional above 56.7% productive rearrangements and segregating when the between-donor standard deviation exceeded 5%. A statistical classification framework was developed to diagnose cytomegalovirus status using the catalog of TCR beta chain sequences. V and J gene assignment, in a later analysis, came from comparing TCR nucleotide sequences with IMGT/GENE-DB human TR gene sequences. Using the TCRdist pipeline, a later analysis assigned CDR3 sequences along with most-parsimonious VDJ recombination scenarios. In a later analysis, each TCR beta chain was defined by its CDR3 amino acid sequence together with its V-gene family, and reads lacking a unique V-gene family were excluded. A later analysis removed several hundred highly shared, low-generation-probability nucleotide sequences to deal with suspected cross-contamination and a sequencing artifact. In a later analysis, a clonal expansion index was calculated for each public chain from normalized within-repertoire ranks of inferred template counts. In a later analysis, generation probabilities were computed with a VDJ recombination model fitted to out-of-frame rearrangements, and the resulting probabilities were checked against IGoR. In a later analysis, hypergeometric tests were used to score TCR-TCR, TCR-HLA and TCR-CMV co-occurrence, with a repertoire-size bias correction applied to TCR pairs. A later analysis estimated false discovery rates by permuting HLA or CMV assignments 20 times. In a later analysis, co-occurring TCRs were grouped with DBSCAN, and TCRdist sequence similarity was added when clustering was performed within HLA-allele-positive subsets. Repertoires with fewer than 30,000 or more than 120,000 public chains, plus five repertoires with anomalous nucleotide sharing, were excluded from co-occurrence clustering. TCRdb stores this immuneACCESS table with in-frame sequences only. Part of the clones is absent; in the studies checked, under half of the shortfall reflects unresolved V genes, and no reason is known for the rest. Clone size and V and J calls were adopted from that table, with D and trimming inferred from the DNA. The sample table records under 50,000 clones; roughly nine tenths of these occur just once. 8% of the sample belongs to the ten largest clones.

This entry belongs to a study of cytomegalovirus exposure and HLA in healthy donors (dated by TCRdb to 2016 to 2017). At the level of the whole study: An earlier analysis of approximately 590 of the donors reported more than 250 Gb of sequence data and roughly 110 million unique TCR beta sequences from about 200 million T cells. Roughly 310 gigabases of sequencing data and approximately 85 million unique TCR sequences were included in an early release covering roughly 700 HLA-typed donors. Among the approximately 400 genotyped donors, roughly 80% belonged to the genetic ancestry cluster associated with self-reported Caucasian donors. The study aimed to test whether signatures of past pathogen exposure could be identified by cataloging public T cell receptors. The study used immunosequencing to profile the T cell repertoires of several hundred subjects and linked those repertoires to cytomegalovirus serostatus. Besides the first cohort of some 670 subjects, a separate validation cohort made up of 120 or so different subjects was used. To predict cytomegalovirus infection status, the study combined high-throughput TCR immunosequencing, statistical association of individual TCRs with disease status, and machine learning. In a later analysis, previously published TCR beta repertoires from 670 or so donors were re-analyzed and high-resolution HLA genotyping was added so that TCR occurrence patterns could be studied. Rather than drawing on any new phenotypic data, the later analysis identified candidate immune exposures from TCR beta sequences and the way those sequences occurred across donors. An earlier analysis of roughly 600 of the donors used high-throughput TCR beta sequencing to judge whether each TCR beta V gene segment behaved as functional or pseudogenic. Donor age, sex, ethnicity and CMV serostatus were compiled together with the repertoire data. Genome-wide SNP genotypes for about 55% of the roughly 670 donors were used in a later genetic analysis, which treated that subset as a discovery cohort. All discovery cohort repertoires had been generated on a single sequencing platform. HLA typing covered class I and class II loci at four-digit resolution. The number of typed donors differed by locus: 629-630 for A, B, C, DRB1 and DQB1; some 500 for DQA1; roughly 600 for DPA1; and 400 to 480 for DPB1. Roughly 5 DR-DQ haplotypes were handled as single units for association and clustering, since linkage in the cohort was strong. On average, around 240,000 unique TCR beta nucleotide sequences were sequenced per donor among 398 genotyped donors of the cohort, with roughly 18% of those sequences being non-productive. Here is what the overall study found, with its caveats: The authors suggested that the approach could potentially be generalized to other disease states and immunological phenotypes. In a later analysis, HLA-associated TCR beta chains showed more clonal expansion and lower generation probabilities than non-associated chains that were equally common. According to a later analysis, most CMV-associated TCR beta chains appeared to be HLA-restricted, and the HLA associations seemed to be driven largely by CMV exposure. Several of the top co-occurrence clusters appeared to be linked to parvovirus B19, influenza, CMV and Epstein-Barr virus, according to a later analysis. Because the 87-base-pair reads could not distinguish some IMGT-functional V segments, including TRBV6-2 and TRBV6-3, those segments were excluded. Assigning TCR associations to individual alleles was difficult when HLA alleles, especially DR and DQ, strongly co-occurred. In this cohort, only TCR beta chains were sequenced, and detectable features were limited by the absence of alpha or paired-chain data. In vitro tests confirmed that a few of the cytomegalovirus-associated TCR beta chains recognize cytomegalovirus antigens. A further reported finding was that TCR beta sequences accurately predicted the HLA-A and HLA-B alleles for most subjects in the first cohort. Immune exposure information for the cohort was limited to CMV serostatus. V-gene and J-gene trimming of TCR beta chains was associated with a missense DCLRE1C variant in a later genetic analysis, and the association was replicated in an independent cohort. An earlier analysis of approximately 570 of the donors showed that most TCR beta V segments appeared in productive rearrangements either about 90% or about 30% of the time, which broadly matched IMGT annotations. In a later analysis, 15,000 to 20,000 TCR beta sequences were associated with specific HLA alleles at a false discovery rate of 0.05. While some public TCRs were present in many individuals, most TCR sequences turned up only very rarely across donors. Because some donors lacked HLA typing at each locus, the association tests relied only on the typed subset. A total of 164 TCR beta chains were listed by the study as associated with cytomegalovirus. A later analysis found that TCR association rates varied across HLA loci, with DRB1 alleles showing the most associated TCRs and HLA-C alleles the fewest. Because counts were too low, roughly 16 rarely observed V segments, including chromosome 9 orphons, were left out of the earlier analysis of over 550 of the donors. A later genetic analysis reported fewer N-insertions in productive TCRs among donors in an Asian-associated ancestry cluster than the roughly 620-donor mean. Correlated functional status among segregating V segments might reflect linkage disequilibrium, but an unknown experimental factor could not be ruled out. The sequencing pipeline was judged likely to have produced a cluster of highly shared sequence variants as a technical artifact. Sequencing depth was assumed to be roughly uniform across donors in the presence/absence analyses, though that assumption may not hold. The classifier was reported to diagnose cytomegalovirus status with high specificity and sensitivity in both the original and validation cohorts.

From the germline V gene, CDR1 is MNHEY and CDR2 is SVGAGI. The CDR3, cysteine through phenylalanine, is 14 amino acids long. Only CDR3 DNA remains: 42 bases, in frame from the first base. V is trimmed back by 5 bases and J by 6 bases, and the junction contains 7 bases that no gene match accounts for. The TCR was taken from a woman in her thirties or forties in good health and CMV-seropositive. Material: PBMCs. The sequence is built from TRBV6-5 and TRBJ1-1; TRBD1 fits 9 bases in the junction. The nucleotide sequence reads as follows: TGTGCCAGCAGTGAATGGGACAGGGCCTCTGAAGCTTTCTTT. This encodes CASSEWDRASEAFF.